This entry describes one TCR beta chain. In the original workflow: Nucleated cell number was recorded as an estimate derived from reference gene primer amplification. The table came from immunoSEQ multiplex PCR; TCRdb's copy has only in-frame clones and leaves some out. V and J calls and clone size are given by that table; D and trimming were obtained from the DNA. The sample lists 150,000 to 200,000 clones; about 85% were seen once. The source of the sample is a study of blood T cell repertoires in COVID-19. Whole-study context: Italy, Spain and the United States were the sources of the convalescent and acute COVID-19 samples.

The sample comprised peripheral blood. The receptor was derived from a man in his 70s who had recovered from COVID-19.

This CDR3 reads CATSRVEGGSPLHF. CDR3 bases: TGTGCCACCAGCAGAGTAGAGGGAGGTTCACCCCTCCACTTT. The chain uses TRBV15 and TRBJ1-6, with unresolved D. The ends were cut back, 1 base at V and 9 bases at J, with 10 bases in the middle. This CDR3 has 14 amino acids. Per the germline V gene, CDR1 is LNHNV and CDR2 is YYDKDF (reference sequence).